These 18 T cell receptor beta chains were sequenced from one sample in a study of blood T cell repertoires in COVID-19. Repertoires were generated with immunoSEQ multiplex PCR, while TCRdb's copy carries only in-frame clones and drops some. The sample shows around 19,000 clones, roughly nine tenths of them seen only once. Sample: peripheral blood. The receptors come from a human donor in a cohort sampled during active COVID-19.

V gene TRBV11-2 combines with J gene TRBJ2-7; TRBD2 aligns across 9 bases. The CDR3 has 15 residues. The junction had 6 bases not matched to a gene; V was cut back by 6 bases and J by 0 bases. Germline V gives CDR1 SGHAT, CDR2 FQNNGV. The chain's CDR3 is CASSFNSGSSYEQYF. The DNA for the CDR3 is TGTGCCAGCAGTTTTAATAGCGGGAGCTCCTACGAGCAGTACTTC.

The chain recombines TRBV5-4 with TRBJ1-1, with unresolved D. V was trimmed by 1 base and J by 1 base, leaving 11 bases between them. Germline CDR1 reads SGHNT; CDR2 reads YYREEE (reference sequence). The CDR3 has 15 residues. The CDR3 sequence is CASSLPSQQNTEAFF. In DNA form, the CDR3 reads TGTGCCAGCAGCTTGCCCTCACAGCAGAACACTGAAGCTTTCTTT.

The chain carries TRBV7-2 and TRBJ1-4; 11 bases map to TRBD1. The CDR3 contains 15 residues. V lost 1 base, J lost 7 bases, and 2 bases stayed unmatched. Germline V CDR1 and CDR2: SGHTA, FQGNSA. As DNA, the CDR3 is TGTGCCAGCAGCTTAGGAGGACAGGGGGCTGAAAAACTGTTTTTT. This codes for CASSLGGQGAEKLFF.

The chain links TRBV20-1 to TRBJ2-7; a weak D match, TRBD1 (5 bases). Germline-derived CDR1 and CDR2 are DFQATT and SNEGSKA (reference sequence). The V end was cut by 3 bases, the J end by 3 bases, with 12 bases between. The CDR3 extends over 13 amino acids. CDR3 amino acids: CSASFLGDYEQYF. The CDR3 DNA reads as TGCAGTGCTAGTTTTTTAGGGGACTACGAGCAGTACTTC.

This clone was recorded only once. The J gene is TRBJ2-5, the V gene TRBV24-1; 9 bases are a match to TRBD1. Trimming removed 6 bases from V and 4 bases from J; junction bases left unmatched: 2. This CDR3 is 13 amino acids long. CDR1 and CDR2 (germline): KGHDR, SFDVKD. This chain's CDR3 is CATSRDRVETQYF. The DNA of the CDR3 is TGTGCCACCAGTCGGGACAGGGTAGAGACCCAGTACTTC.

J is TRBJ1-2 and V is TRBV20-1, with D uncertain. Between the trimmed V and J ends, which lost 3 bases and 2 bases, there was a span of 19 bases. Germline CDR1 is DFQATT and CDR2 is SNEGSKA (reference sequence). The CDR3 extends over 16 amino acids. CDR3 protein: CSASLLGSEGNYGYTF. The CDR3 DNA sequence: TGCAGTGCTAGTCTATTGGGCAGCGAGGGCAACTATGGCTACACCTTC.

The chain recombines TRBV7-9 with TRBJ2-3, with 9 bases fitting TRBD2. V was clipped by 1 base and J by 6 bases; unmatched bases: 11. The length of the CDR3 is 17 residues. Per germline, CDR1 SEHNR and CDR2 FQNEAQ (reference sequence). The CDR3 DNA sequence: TGTGCCAGCAGCTTAGATGGTAGCGGGAGAAAGGCGGATACGCAGTATTTT. This translates into CASSLDGSGRKADTQYF.

V and J are TRBV15 and TRBJ1-2; 7 bases agree with TRBD1. Germline V lookup: CDR1 LNHNV, CDR2 YYDKDF (reference sequence). V trimming: 4 bases; J trimming: 6 bases; junction bases outside the gene matches: 5. This CDR3 has 13 amino acids. The CDR3 is CATSTRGANGYTF. CDR3 in DNA: TGTGCCACCAGCACCAGGGGGGCGAATGGCTACACCTTC.

The chain recombines TRBV4-2 with TRBJ2-7; D remains unclear. The germline CDR1 and CDR2 sequences are LGHNA and YNFKEQ. The CDR3 contains 17 residues. Trimming cost V 0 bases and J 3 bases, with 18 bases left between them. This chain's CDR3 is CASSQEGSGSPNYEQYF. The CDR3 region has the DNA TGTGCCAGCAGCCAAGAAGGTAGTGGTAGCCCCAACTACGAGCAGTACTTC.

V usage is TRBV10-3 and J usage is TRBJ2-1; the D gene is possibly TRBD1 (6 bases). The V gene's germline CDR1 is ENHRY and CDR2 SYGVKD. V lost 4 bases, J lost 5 bases, and 9 bases lay in between. The CDR3 sequence is 13 residues long. The CDR3 DNA is TGTGCCATCAGTGGACAGGATGACAATGAGCAGTTCTTC. This gives the protein CAISGQDDNEQFF.

V usage is TRBV30 and J usage is TRBJ2-1, with 7 bases fitting TRBD2. J gave up 9 bases and V 4 bases, and 9 bases lay outside the gene matches. CDR1 and CDR2 from the germline V gene are GTSNPN and SVGIG (reference sequence). The CDR3 spans 13 residues. The CDR3: CAWISGLVSEQFF. CDR3 in DNA: TGTGCCTGGATTAGCGGACTAGTCAGTGAGCAGTTCTTC.

This clone was picked up one time. The V and J genes are TRBV3-1 (or the pseudogene TRBV3-2) and TRBJ2-3; 7 bases agree with TRBD1. The V and J ends lost 4 bases and 9 bases, in that order; junction bases with no gene match: 7. From germline, CDR1 is LGHDT and CDR2 YNNKEL (reference sequence). The CDR3 contains 13 residues. The CDR3 loop reads CASSRTTGLTQYF. CDR3 in DNA: TGTGCCAGCAGCCGTACGACAGGGCTGACGCAGTATTTT.

The rearrangement links TRBV18 to TRBJ1-2, with D unclear. V was trimmed by 0 bases and J by 7 bases, leaving 9 bases between them. The CDR3 runs to 13 residues. Germline V gives CDR1 KGHSH, CDR2 LQKENI. The CDR3 DNA sequence: TGTGCCAGCTCACCACCGAGGGCAGGTGGCTACACCTTC. Translating gives CASSPPRAGGYTF.

The chain couples TRBV5-1 to TRBJ1-6; 7 nucleotides align to TRBD1. Germline loops: CDR1 SGHRS, CDR2 YFSETQ. After removal of 1 base from V and 7 bases from J, the junction contained 5 bases not matched to a gene. There are 15 residues in the CDR3. CDR3 in DNA: TGCGCCAGCAGCTTGTCAGGGACAGCCAATTCACCCCTCCACTTT. It encodes CASSLSGTANSPLHF.

This clone has a single count. The V call is TRBV6-5, the J call TRBJ2-1; perhaps TRBD2 as D (6 bases). Trimming cost V 3 bases and J 2 bases, with 14 bases left between them. This CDR3 is built from 16 residues. The germline V gene encodes CDR1 MNHEY and CDR2 SVGAGI. CDR3 sequence: CASSYGLAGTYNEQFF. The CDR3 region has the DNA TGTGCCAGCAGTTATGGTCTGGCGGGAACCTACAATGAGCAGTTCTTC.

A word on this clone: At one boundary the junction diverges from the germline segment, which might be a read error. This chain links TRBV30 with TRBJ2-3, with TRBD1 matching over 11 bases. Germline CDR1 and CDR2: GTSNPN and SVGIG (reference sequence). This CDR3 is 15 amino acids long. The CDR3, as DNA: TGTGCCTGGAGTCCGAGGACAGGGGGCACGGATACGCAGTATTTT. It translates to CAWSPRTGGTDTQYF.

This chain joins TRBV19 and TRBJ1-5; D unresolved. V dropped 2 bases and J dropped 3 bases, with 20 bases sitting between them. This CDR3 contains 18 residues. Germline assignment: CDR1 LNHDA and CDR2 SQIVND (reference sequence). The CDR3 here is CASSIIRGQSSSNQPQHF. The CDR3 region has the DNA TGTGCCAGTAGTATAATCCGCGGCCAATCTTCCTCCAATCAGCCCCAGCATTTT. Combining the CDR3 with reference TRBV19 and TRBJ1-5 gives the whole variable domain DGGITQSPKYLFRKEGQNVTLSCEQNLNHDAMYWYRQDPGQGLRLIYYSQIVNDFQKGDIAEGYSVSREKKESFPLTVTSAQKNPTAFYLCASSIIRGQSSSNQPQHFGDGTRLSIL.

CDR3 loop: CASSFDGSSYNSPLHF. The CDR3 bases are TGCGCCAGCAGCTTTGACGGGAGCTCCTATAATTCACCCCTCCACTTT. The rearrangement joins TRBV5-1 to TRBJ1-6; D not certain. The CDR3 loop spans 16 amino acids. Germline-derived CDR1 and CDR2 are SGHRS and YFSETQ. Deletions cut 2 bases from V and 0 bases from J, with 9 bases between.